The 10 T cell receptor beta chains in this list originate from one sample, sequenced in a study of Ad26.COV2.S vaccination and SARS-CoV-2 variants. Profiled with immunoSEQ multiplex PCR; TCRdb holds only in-frame clones, not every one. This table has 500,000 or so clones, around 88% appearing once. Treatment reported: 19 received Ad26.COV2.S at low or high dose, single or two shots; 5 received placebo; per-sample allocation not given. The study sampled participants on day 63 after the first vaccine or placebo injection. Sequencing was performed on peripheral blood, taken in a trial of Ad26.COV2.S vaccine versus placebo. The receptors derive from a person aged 18-60 years who received the Ad26.COV2.S COVID-19 vaccine or a placebo.

CDR3 residues: CASSLGVQGRYYEQYF. In DNA form, the CDR3 reads TGTGCCAGCAGCTTAGGGGTGCAGGGGAGGTACTACGAGCAGTACTTC. The V gene is TRBV11-2, the J gene TRBJ2-7; D assignment may be TRBD1 or TRBD2 (6 bases each). The CDR3 is 16 amino acids. The germline V gene has CDR1 SGHAT and CDR2 FQNNGV. V dropped 1 base and J dropped 3 bases, with 16 bases sitting between them.

The chain joins TRBV3-1 (or the pseudogene TRBV3-2) to TRBJ2-7; D gene unclear. The V end lost 4 bases, the J end lost 3 bases, and 13 bases lay between the germline ends. Germline CDR1 is LGHDT and CDR2 is YNNKEL (reference sequence). The CDR3 totals 14 residues. The CDR3 DNA reads TGTGCCAGCAGCCGGGCCGGCCGGAACTACGAGCAGTACTTC. This codes for CASSRAGRNYEQYF.

This sequence joins TRBV19 and TRBJ1-6; no firm D call. The germline gives CDR1 LNHDA, CDR2 SQIVND (reference sequence). The CDR3 loop spans 16 amino acids. Trimming shortened V by 9 bases and J by 0 bases, and 15 bases separated the two germline ends. The DNA of the CDR3 is TGTGCCAGCACCGGACGGAGGAGCTCCTATAATTCACCCCTCCACTTT. This translates into CASTGRRSSYNSPLHF.

Concerning this clone itself: Other DNA sequences from this sample encode an identical CDR3 as well. This rearrangement joins TRBV11-2 to TRBJ2-7; the match to TRBD2 covers 8 bases. Germline lookup yields CDR1 SGHAT and CDR2 FQNNGV. Trimming cost V 0 bases and J 5 bases; bases outside gene matches: 0. This CDR3 has 13 residues. CDR3 amino acids: CASSLELADEQYF. In DNA form, the CDR3 reads TGTGCCAGCAGCTTAGAACTAGCGGACGAGCAGTACTTC.

CDR3 amino acids: CASSLGSGSHETQYF. DNA of the CDR3: TGTGCCAGCAGCTTAGGTAGCGGGAGTCACGAGACCCAGTACTTC. The V gene is TRBV7-2, the J gene TRBJ2-5; 9 bases are a match to TRBD2. The trim removed 1 base at V and 5 bases at J, leaving 5 bases unmatched. Per germline, CDR1 SGHTA and CDR2 FQGNSA. This CDR3 is built from 15 residues.

The rearrangement joins TRBV29-1 to TRBJ1-5; TRBD1 agrees at 8 bases. Trimming removed 7 bases from V and 1 base from J; junction bases left unmatched: 6. Germline V gene lookup returns CDR1 SQVTM and CDR2 ANQGSEA. The CDR3 consists of 14 residues. CDR3 protein: CSGTGQGSNQPQHF. The CDR3 nucleotides read TGCAGCGGGACAGGGCAGGGGAGCAATCAGCCCCAGCATTTT.

J is TRBJ1-1 and V is TRBV7-9; D unclear. V gave up 6 bases and J gave up 0 bases, with 11 bases separating them. Germline V CDR1 and CDR2: SEHNR, FQNEAQ (reference sequence). The CDR3 is 14 residues long. The CDR3 loop is CASRTAAMNTEAFF. In DNA, the CDR3 is TGTGCCAGCAGAACGGCGGCCATGAACACTGAAGCTTTCTTT.

In the case of this clone: A read error may produce the germline difference seen at one junction end. This sequence joins TRBV5-5 and TRBJ2-1, with TRBD1 matching over 7 bases. This CDR3 comprises 13 residues. From germline, CDR1 is SGHKS and CDR2 YYEKEE (reference sequence). The CDR3 bases are TGTGCCAGCACCTTGGCAGGGGGAAATGAGCAGTTCTTC. Its translation: CASTLAGGNEQFF. Full variable domain (outside the CDR3, taken from reference TRBV5-5 and TRBJ2-1): DAGVTQSPTHLIKTRGQQVTLRCSPISGHKSVSWYQQVLGQGPQFIFQYYEKEERGRGNFPDRFSARQFPNYSSELNVNALLLGDSALYLCASTLAGGNEQFFGPGTRLTVL.

The gene calls are TRBV30 and TRBJ2-7; 10 nucleotides agree with TRBD1. V was pared by 4 bases and J by 5 bases, with 8 bases of the junction left unmatched. The germline V gene has CDR1 GTSNPN and CDR2 SVGIG (reference sequence). The CDR3 runs 14 residues. The CDR3 DNA reads TGTGCCTGGAATCCGGGACAGGGGTTGGACGAGCAGTACTTC. This translates into CAWNPGQGLDEQYF.

The chain has TRBV4-3 and TRBJ1-3, with TRBD1 as a possible D gene (6 bases). Germline loops: CDR1 LGHNA, CDR2 YSLEER. V was shortened by 5 bases and J by 3 bases, with 11 bases between the two germline ends. This CDR3 contains 14 residues. CDR3 coding DNA: TGCGCCAGCAGCGGGGGGGCATATGGAAACACCATATATTTT. As protein: CASSGGAYGNTIYF.